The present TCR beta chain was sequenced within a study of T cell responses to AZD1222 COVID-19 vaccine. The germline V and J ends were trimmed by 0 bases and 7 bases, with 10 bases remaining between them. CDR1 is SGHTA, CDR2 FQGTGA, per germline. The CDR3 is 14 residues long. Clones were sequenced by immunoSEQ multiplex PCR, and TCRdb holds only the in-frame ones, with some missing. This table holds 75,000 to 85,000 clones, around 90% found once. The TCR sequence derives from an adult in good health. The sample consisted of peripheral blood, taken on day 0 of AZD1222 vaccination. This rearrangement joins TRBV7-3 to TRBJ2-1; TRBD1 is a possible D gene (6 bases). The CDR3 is CASSLTAGVNEQFF. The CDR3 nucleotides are TGTGCCAGCAGCTTAACAGCAGGGGTTAATGAGCAGTTCTTC.